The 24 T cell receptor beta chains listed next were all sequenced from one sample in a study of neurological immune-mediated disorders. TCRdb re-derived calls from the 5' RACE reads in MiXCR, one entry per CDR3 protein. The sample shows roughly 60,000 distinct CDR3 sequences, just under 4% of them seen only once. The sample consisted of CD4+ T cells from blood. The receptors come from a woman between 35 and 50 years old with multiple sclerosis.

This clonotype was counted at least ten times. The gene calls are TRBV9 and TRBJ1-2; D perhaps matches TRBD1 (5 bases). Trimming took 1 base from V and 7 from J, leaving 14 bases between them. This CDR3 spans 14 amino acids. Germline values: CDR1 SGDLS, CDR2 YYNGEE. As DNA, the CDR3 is TGTGCCAGCAGCGTACGCCTGGGGGATCGTGGCTACACCTTC. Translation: CASSVRLGDRGYTF.

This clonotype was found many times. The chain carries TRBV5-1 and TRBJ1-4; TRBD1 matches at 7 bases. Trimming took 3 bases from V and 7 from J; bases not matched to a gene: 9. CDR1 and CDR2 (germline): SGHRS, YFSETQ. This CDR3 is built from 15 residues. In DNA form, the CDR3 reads TGCGCCAGCAGCTCTAACAGGGGCCGAAGTGAAAAACTGTTTTTT. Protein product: CASSSNRGRSEKLFF.

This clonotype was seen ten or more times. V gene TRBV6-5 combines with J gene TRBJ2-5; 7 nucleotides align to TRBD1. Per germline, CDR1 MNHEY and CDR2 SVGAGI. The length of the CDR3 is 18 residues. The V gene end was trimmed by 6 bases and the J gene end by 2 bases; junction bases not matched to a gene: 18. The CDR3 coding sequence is TGTGCCAGCAGGCGGACAGGACTCTCCCTCGGTCGACAAGAGACCCAGTACTTC. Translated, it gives CASRRTGLSLGRQETQYF.

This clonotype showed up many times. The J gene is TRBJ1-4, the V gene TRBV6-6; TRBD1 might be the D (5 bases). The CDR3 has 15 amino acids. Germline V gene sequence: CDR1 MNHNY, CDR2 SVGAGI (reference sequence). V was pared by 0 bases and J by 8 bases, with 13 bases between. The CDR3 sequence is CASSYSGGGEEKLFF. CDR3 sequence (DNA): TGTGCCAGCAGTTACTCGGGGGGGGGAGAGGAAAAACTGTTTTTT.

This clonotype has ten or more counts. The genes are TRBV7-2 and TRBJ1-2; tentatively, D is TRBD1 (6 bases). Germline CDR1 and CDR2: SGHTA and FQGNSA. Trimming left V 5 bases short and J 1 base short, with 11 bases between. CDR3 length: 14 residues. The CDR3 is CASSPRGVNYGYTF. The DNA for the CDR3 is TGTGCCAGCAGCCCTAGGGGGGTTAACTATGGCTACACCTTC.

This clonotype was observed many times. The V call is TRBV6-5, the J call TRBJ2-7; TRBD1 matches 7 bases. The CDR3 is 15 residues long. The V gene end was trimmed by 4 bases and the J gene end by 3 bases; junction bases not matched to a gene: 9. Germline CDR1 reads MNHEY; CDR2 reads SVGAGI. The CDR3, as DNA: TGTGCCAGCAGTTTCCAGGGGGATTGGGGCTACGAGCAGTACTTC. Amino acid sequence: CASSFQGDWGYEQYF.

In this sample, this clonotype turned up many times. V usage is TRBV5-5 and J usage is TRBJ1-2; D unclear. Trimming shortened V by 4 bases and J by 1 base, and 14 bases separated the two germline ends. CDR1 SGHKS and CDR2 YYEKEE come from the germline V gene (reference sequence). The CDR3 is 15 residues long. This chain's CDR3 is CASSGDVALNYGYTF. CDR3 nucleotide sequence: TGTGCCAGCAGCGGAGACGTGGCCCTTAACTATGGCTACACCTTC.

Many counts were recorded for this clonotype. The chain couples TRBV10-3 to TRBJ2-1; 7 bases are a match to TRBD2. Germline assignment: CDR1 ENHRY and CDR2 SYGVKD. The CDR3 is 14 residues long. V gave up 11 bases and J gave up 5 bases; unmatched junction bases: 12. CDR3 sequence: CASSPTSAHNEQFF. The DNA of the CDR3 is TGTGCCTCATCACCTACTAGCGCACACAATGAGCAGTTCTTC.

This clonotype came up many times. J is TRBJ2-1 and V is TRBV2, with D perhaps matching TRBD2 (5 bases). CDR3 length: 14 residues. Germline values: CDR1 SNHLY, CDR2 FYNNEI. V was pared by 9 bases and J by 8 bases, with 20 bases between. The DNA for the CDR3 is TGTGCCAGTGGGAGCGGACGGCTTGTCTATGAGCAGTTCTTC. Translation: CASGSGRLVYEQFF.

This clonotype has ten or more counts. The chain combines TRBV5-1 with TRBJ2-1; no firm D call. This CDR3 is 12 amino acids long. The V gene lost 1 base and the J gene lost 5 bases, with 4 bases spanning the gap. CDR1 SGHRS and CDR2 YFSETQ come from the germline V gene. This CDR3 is CASSLINNEQFF. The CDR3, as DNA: TGCGCCAGCAGCTTGATAAACAATGAGCAGTTCTTC.

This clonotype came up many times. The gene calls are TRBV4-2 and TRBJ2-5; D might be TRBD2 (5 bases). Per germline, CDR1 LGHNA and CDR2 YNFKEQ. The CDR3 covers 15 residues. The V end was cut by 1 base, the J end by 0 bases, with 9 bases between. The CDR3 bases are TGTGCCAGCAGCCAAGTCGAGGGTTACCAAGAGACCCAGTACTTC. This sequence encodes CASSQVEGYQETQYF.

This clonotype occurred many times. The CDR3 is CASSFQGGETQYF. The CDR3 nucleotides are TGTGCCAGCAGCTTTCAGGGCGGGGAGACCCAGTACTTC. V usage is TRBV7-9 and J usage is TRBJ2-5, with D perhaps given as TRBD1 or TRBD2 (5 bases each). The CDR3 extends over 13 amino acids. Deletions cut 3 bases from V and 5 bases from J, with 10 bases between. Germline V gene sequence: CDR1 SEHNR, CDR2 FQNEAQ (reference sequence).

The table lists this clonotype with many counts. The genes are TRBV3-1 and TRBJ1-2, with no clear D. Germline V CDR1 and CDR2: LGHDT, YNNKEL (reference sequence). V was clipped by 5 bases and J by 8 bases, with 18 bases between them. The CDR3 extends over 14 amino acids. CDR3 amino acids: CASSDTSGRQGYTF. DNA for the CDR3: TGTGCCAGCAGCGATACGTCTGGGCGGCAGGGCTACACCTTC. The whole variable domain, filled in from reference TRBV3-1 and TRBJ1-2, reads DTAVSQTPKYLVTQMGNDKSIKCEQNLGHDTMYWYKQDSKKFLKIMFSYNNKELIINETVPNRFSPKSPDKAHLNLHINSLELGDSAVYFCASSDTSGRQGYTFGSGTRLTVV.

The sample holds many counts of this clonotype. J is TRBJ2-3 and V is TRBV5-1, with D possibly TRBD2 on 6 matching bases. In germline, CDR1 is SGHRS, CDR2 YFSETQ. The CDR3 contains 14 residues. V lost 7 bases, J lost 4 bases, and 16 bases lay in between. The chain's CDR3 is CASFPGELSDTQYF. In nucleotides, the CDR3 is TGCGCCAGCTTTCCGGGGGAGTTATCAGATACGCAGTATTTT.

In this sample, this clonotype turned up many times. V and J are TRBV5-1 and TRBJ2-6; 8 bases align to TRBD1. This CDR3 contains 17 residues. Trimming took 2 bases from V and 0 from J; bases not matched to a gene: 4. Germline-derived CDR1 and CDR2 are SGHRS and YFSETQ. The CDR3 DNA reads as TGCGCCAGCAGCTTAATCACAGGGGGCTCTGGGGCCAACGTCCTGACTTTC. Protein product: CASSLITGGSGANVLTF.

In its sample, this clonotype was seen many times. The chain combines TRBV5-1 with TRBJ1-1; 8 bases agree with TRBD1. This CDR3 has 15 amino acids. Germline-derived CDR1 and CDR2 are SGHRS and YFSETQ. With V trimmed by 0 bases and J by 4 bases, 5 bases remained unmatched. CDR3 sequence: CASSLVQGAATEAFF. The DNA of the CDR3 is TGCGCCAGCAGCTTGGTCCAGGGGGCGGCCACTGAAGCTTTCTTT. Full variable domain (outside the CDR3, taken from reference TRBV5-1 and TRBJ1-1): KAGVTQTPRYLIKTRGQQVTLSCSPISGHRSVSWYQQTPGQGLQFLFEYFSETQRNKGNFPGRFSGRQFSNSRSEMNVSTLELGDSALYLCASSLVQGAATEAFFGQGTRLTVV.

CDR3: CATSGNLGGGYNEQFF. In DNA form, the CDR3 reads TGTGCCACCAGTGGAAATCTGGGGGGGGGGTACAATGAGCAGTTCTTC. The rearrangement joins TRBV24-1 to TRBJ2-1, with 7 positions matching TRBD2. The CDR3 has 16 residues. The germline V gene encodes CDR1 KGHDR and CDR2 SFDVKD. V lost 5 bases to trimming and J lost 4 bases; unmatched junction nucleotides: 10.

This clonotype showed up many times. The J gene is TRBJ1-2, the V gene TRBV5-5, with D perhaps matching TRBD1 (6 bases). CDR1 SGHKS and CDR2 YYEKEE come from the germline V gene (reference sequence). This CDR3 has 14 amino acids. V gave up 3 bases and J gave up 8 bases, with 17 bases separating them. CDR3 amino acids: CASSSTGTSWGYTF. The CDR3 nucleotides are TGTGCCAGCAGCTCGACAGGAACCAGCTGGGGCTACACCTTC.

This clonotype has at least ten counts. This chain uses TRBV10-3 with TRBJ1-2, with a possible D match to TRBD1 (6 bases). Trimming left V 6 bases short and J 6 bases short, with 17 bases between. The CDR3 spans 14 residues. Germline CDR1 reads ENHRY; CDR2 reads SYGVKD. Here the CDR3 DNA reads TGTGCCATCAGCCCATCGTCGGGGGCGGATGGCTACACCTTC. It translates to CAISPSSGADGYTF.

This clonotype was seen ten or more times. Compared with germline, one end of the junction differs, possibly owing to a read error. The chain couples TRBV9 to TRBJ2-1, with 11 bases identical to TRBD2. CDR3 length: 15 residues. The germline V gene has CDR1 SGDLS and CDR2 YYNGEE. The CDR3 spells CASSGSGGAYDEQFF. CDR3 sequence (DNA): TGTGCCAGCAGCGGTAGCGGGGGGGCCTACGATGAGCAGTTCTTC.

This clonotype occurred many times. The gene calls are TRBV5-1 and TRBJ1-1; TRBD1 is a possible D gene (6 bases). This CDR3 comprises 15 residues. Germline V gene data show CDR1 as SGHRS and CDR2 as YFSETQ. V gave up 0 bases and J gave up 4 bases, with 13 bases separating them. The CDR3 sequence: CASSLAGSRGTEAFF. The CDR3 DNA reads TGCGCCAGCAGCTTGGCCGGTAGCAGGGGCACTGAAGCTTTCTTT.

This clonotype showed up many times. The CDR3: CASSSHNQPQHF. The CDR3, as DNA: TGTGCCAGCAGTTCCCATAATCAGCCCCAGCATTTT. This chain connects TRBV6-5 to TRBJ1-5; no firm D call. The germline V and J ends were trimmed by 4 bases and 4 bases, with 5 bases remaining between them. CDR3 size: 12 residues. The germline V gene has CDR1 MNHEY and CDR2 SVGAGI.

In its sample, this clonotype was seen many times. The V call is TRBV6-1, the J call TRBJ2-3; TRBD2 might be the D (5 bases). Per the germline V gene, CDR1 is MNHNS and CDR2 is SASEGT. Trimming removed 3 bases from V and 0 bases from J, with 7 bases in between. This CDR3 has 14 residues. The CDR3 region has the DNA TGTGCCAGCAGTGAGGACTTTAGCACAGATACGCAGTATTTT. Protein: CASSEDFSTDTQYF.

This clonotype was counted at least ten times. The CDR3 region has the DNA TGTGCCAGCAGCGTAGCTCCCCCCTACGAGCAGTACTTC. Protein product: CASSVAPPYEQYF. The chain uses TRBV9 and TRBJ2-7; unclear D gene. Germline values: CDR1 SGDLS, CDR2 YYNGEE. Deletions cut 0 bases from V and 2 bases from J, with 6 bases between. This CDR3 is built from 13 residues.